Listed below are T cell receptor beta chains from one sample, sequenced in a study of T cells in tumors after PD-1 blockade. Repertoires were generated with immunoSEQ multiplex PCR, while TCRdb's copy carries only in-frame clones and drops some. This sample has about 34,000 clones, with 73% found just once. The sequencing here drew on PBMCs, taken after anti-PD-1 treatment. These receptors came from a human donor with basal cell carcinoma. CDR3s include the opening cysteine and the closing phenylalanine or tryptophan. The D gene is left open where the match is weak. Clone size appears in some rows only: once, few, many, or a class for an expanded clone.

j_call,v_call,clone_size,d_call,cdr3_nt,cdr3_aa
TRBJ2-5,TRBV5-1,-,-,TGCGCCAGCACCAAGGGGCAGGGAGTGGCAGAGACCCAGTACTTC,CASTKGQGVAETQYF
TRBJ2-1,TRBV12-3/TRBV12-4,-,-,TGTGCCAGCGGGGGGACAATCTACAATGAGCAGTTCTTC,CASGGTIYNEQFF
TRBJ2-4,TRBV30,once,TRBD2,TGTGCCTGGCCACTAGCGGGAGATGTCAAAAACATTCAGTACTTC,CAWPLAGDVKNIQYF
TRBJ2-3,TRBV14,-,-,TGTGCCAGCAGCTCAGGGAATACGCAGTATTTT,CASSSGNTQYF
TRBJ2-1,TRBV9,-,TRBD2,TGTGCCAGCAGCCCGGGACTAGCGTACACTAATGAGCAGTTCTTC,CASSPGLAYTNEQFF
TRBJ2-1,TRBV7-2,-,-,TGTGCCAGCAGCGGCAGGGGTTTTGGTGAGCAGTTCTTC,CASSGRGFGEQFF
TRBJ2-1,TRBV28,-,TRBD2,TGTGCCAGCGGACTAGCGGGAGGGGGGAAGGATGAGCAGTTCTTC,CASGLAGGGKDEQFF
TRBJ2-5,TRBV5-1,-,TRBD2,TGCGCCAGCAGCTCGACTAGCGGCCAAGAGACCCAGTACTTC,CASSSTSGQETQYF
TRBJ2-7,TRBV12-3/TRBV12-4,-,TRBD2,TGTGCCAGCAGTCGGGGGGGTCATGGTGTGCAGTACTTC,CASSRGGHGVQYF
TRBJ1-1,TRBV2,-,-,TGTGCCAGCAGTGAATCGGACGCGATTAGGAGGGCTTTCTTT,CASSESDAIRRAFF
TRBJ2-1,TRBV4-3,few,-,TGCGCCAGCAGCCAAGGGCCCCCAGGGGACCCTTACAATGAGCAGTTCTTC,CASSQGPPGDPYNEQFF
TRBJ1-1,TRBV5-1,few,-,TGCGCCAGCAGCTTGGCCCTCAGGGACACTGAAGCTTTCTTT,CASSLALRDTEAFF
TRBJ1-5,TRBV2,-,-,TGTGCCAGCACTGCCGGGTTGGGCAATCAGCCCCAGCATTTT,CASTAGLGNQPQHF
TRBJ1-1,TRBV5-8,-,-,TGTGCCAGCAGAGTTAAGGGGGACACTGAAGCTTTCTTT,CASRVKGDTEAFF
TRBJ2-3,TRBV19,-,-,TGTGCCAGTAGGCCAAGTACGGCCACAGATACGCAGTATTTT,CASRPSTATDTQYF
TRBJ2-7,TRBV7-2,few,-,TGTGCCACCAAACCAGCGGCCTCGGGCTACGAGCAGTACTTC,CATKPAASGYEQYF
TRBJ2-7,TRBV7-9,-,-,TGTGCCAGCAGCTCCTTAAACTCCGGGACCGGGCAAAACTACGAGCAGTACTTC,CASSSLNSGTGQNYEQYF
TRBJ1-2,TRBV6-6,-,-,TGTGCCAGCAATCTATCAGGGGCAGACTACACCTTC,CASNLSGADYTF
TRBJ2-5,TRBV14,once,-,TGTGCCAGCAGCCAGGAGGGACAGCCGTGGGAGACCCAGTACTTC,CASSQEGQPWETQYF
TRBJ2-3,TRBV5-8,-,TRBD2,TGTGCCAGCAGCGCCGGGACTAGCCTCACAGATACGCAGTATTTT,CASSAGTSLTDTQYF
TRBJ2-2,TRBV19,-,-,TGTGCCAGTAGTATAGATCACGGCGGTACCGGGGAGCTGTTTTTT,CASSIDHGGTGELFF
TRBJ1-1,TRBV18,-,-,TGTGCCAGCTCCCTCGGTGGGGACACTGAAGCTTTCTTT,CASSLGGDTEAFF
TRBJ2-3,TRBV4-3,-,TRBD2,TGCGCCAGCAGCCAAGCCCTACGGGGATCGATAGCGGGGGGGCGGTCAGATACGCAGTATTTT,CASSQALRGSIAGGRSDTQYF
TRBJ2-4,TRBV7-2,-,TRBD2,TGTGCCAGCAGCGCCGTCGGGGGGATGGGAAACATTCAGTACTTC,CASSAVGGMGNIQYF
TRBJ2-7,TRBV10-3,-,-,TGTGCCATCAGCCCGTCCTACGAGCAGTACTTC,CAISPSYEQYF
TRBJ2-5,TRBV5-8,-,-,TGTGCCAGCAGCTTGGGTACAGGGACCCCGCAAGAGACCCAGTACTTC,CASSLGTGTPQETQYF
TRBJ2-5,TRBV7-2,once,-,TGTGCCAGCAGCTTAATGGCGAAAGAGACCCAGTACTTC,CASSLMAKETQYF
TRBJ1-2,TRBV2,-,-,TGTGCCAGCAGTCTTCAGGGGCCTGGCTATGGCTACACCTTC,CASSLQGPGYGYTF
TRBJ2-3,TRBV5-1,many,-,TGCGCCAGCAGCTTGGGGGGGCCGGGAGATACGCAGTATTTT,CASSLGGPGDTQYF
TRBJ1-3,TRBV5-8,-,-,TGTGCCAGCAGCTTGGGGGGAAACACCATATATTTT,CASSLGGNTIYF
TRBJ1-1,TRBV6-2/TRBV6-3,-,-,TGTGCCAGCAGTCAAACCGCAGGGAAAAACACTGAAGCTTTCTTT,CASSQTAGKNTEAFF
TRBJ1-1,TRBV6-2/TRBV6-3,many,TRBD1,TGTGCCAGCAGTTACTCGCCTGGGACAGGGGTGGCTGAAGCTTTCTTT,CASSYSPGTGVAEAFF
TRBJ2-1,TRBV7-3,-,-,TGTGCCAGCAATGATCCTGGGGGCAGGCCCAATGAGCAGTTCTTC,CASNDPGGRPNEQFF
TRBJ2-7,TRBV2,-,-,TGTGCCAGCAGTGCCTTGGGGACGGGGGAGCAGTACTTC,CASSALGTGEQYF
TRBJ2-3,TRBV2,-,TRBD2,TGTGCCAGCGGCCCGCGAGCGGGGGGGACAGATACGCAGTATTTT,CASGPRAGGTDTQYF
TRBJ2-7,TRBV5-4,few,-,TGTGCCAGCAGCCGGGACACACTCTCCTACGAGCAGTACTTC,CASSRDTLSYEQYF
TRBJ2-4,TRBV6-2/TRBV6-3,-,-,TGTGCCAGCAGTTACTCGGAGGGGGCGCTGAGGAAAAACATTCAGTACTTC,CASSYSEGALRKNIQYF
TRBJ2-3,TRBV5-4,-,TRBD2,TGTGCCAGCAGCTCGATTCCGGGACTAGCGGTGGGAGATCACACAGATACGCAGTATTTT,CASSSIPGLAVGDHTDTQYF
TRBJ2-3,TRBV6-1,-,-,TGTGCCAGCAGTGAAGCGGGGTCCAGGTATACGCAGTATTTT,CASSEAGSRYTQYF
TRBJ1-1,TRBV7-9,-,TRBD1,TGTGCCAGCAGCTTCGGGGGGACAGGGACTGAAGCTTTCTTT,CASSFGGTGTEAFF
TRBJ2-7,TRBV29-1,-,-,TGCAGCGTTGATGGGGAGAGGGCCGAGCAGTACTTC,CSVDGERAEQYF
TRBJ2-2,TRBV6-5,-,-,TGTGCCGCCGCAAGCGAGGACGGGGAGCTGTTTTTT,CAAASEDGELFF
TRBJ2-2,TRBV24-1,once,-,TGTGCCACTCCTTATCTTCCTACCCTTATCGACAGGAACACCGGGGAGCTGTTTTTT,CATPYLPTLIDRNTGELFF
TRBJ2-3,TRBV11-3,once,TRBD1,TGTGCCAGCAGATCCAACAGGGGTGGCACAGATACGCAGTATTTT,CASRSNRGGTDTQYF
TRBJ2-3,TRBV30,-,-,TGTGCCTGGAGTGGAGACCGGGATACGCAGTATTTT,CAWSGDRDTQYF
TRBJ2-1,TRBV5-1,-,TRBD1,TGCGCCACCCGGACAGGGTCTAGAAATGAGCAGTTCTTC,CATRTGSRNEQFF
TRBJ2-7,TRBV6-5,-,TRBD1,TGTGCCAGCAGCCTGACAGGGAACGGAGACGAGCAGTACTTC,CASSLTGNGDEQYF
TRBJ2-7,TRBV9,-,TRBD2,TGTGCCAGCAGCGTAGAAGGTAGCGGGGGGCCCTACGAGCAGTACTTC,CASSVEGSGGPYEQYF
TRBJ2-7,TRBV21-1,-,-,TGTGCCAGCAGCAAATTGAGCTCCTACGAGCAGTACTTC,CASSKLSSYEQYF
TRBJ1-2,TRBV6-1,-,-,TGTGCCAGCAGTGATCGGGGATATAGTGGCTACACCTTC,CASSDRGYSGYTF
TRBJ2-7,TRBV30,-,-,TGTGCCTGGAGTTCTCAGGGACTCGAGCAGTACTTC,CAWSSQGLEQYF
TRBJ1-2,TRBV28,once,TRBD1,TGTGCCAGCAGTTTAGACGAGACAGGGAAAGCTGGCTACACCTTC,CASSLDETGKAGYTF
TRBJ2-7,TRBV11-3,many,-,TGTGCCAGCAGCTTCACCCGGCTATACGAGCAGTACTTC,CASSFTRLYEQYF
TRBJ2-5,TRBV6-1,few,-,TGTGCCAGCAGTGAGGGGGCCACCAGGGTCCAAGAGACCCAGTACTTC,CASSEGATRVQETQYF
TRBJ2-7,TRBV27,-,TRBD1,TGTGCCAGCAGTCCCAGACAGGGGAGCTCCTACTACGAGCAGTACTTC,CASSPRQGSSYYEQYF
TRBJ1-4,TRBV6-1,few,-,TGTGCCAGCAGTGACCGGGATGCCAGGGAAAAACTGTTTTTT,CASSDRDAREKLFF
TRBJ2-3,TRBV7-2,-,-,TGTGCCAGCAGCTCTCTGAGAGTCGGGGGCACAGATACGCAGTATTTT,CASSSLRVGGTDTQYF
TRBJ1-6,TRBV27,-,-,TGTGCCAGCTGGGGGCAGCTAAATTCACCCCTCCACTTT,CASWGQLNSPLHF
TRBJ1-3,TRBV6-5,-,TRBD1,TGTGCCAGCAGTTACTCGAGGGACAGTCCTGGAAACACCATATATTTT,CASSYSRDSPGNTIYF